This T cell receptor beta chain was identified in a study of T cells expressing NK-cell markers. TCRdb reanalyzed the 5' RACE reads, giving one entry per CDR3 protein sequence and no DNA. This listing includes roughly 350,000 distinct CDR3 sequences. CDR1 and CDR2 from the germline V gene are SGHTA and FQGTGA. This CDR3 region has 14 residues. The rearrangement joins TRBV7-3 to TRBJ2-7; there is no DNA to check the TCRdb D call of TRBD1. This sequence was found in a man aged 18-70 years in good health. Source material: blood T cells: a sorted CD56 or NKG2C T cell subset, CD4+ or CD8+ T cells, or bulk PBMC T cells (not recorded which). Here the CDR3 reads CASSTSGTGREQYF.